The 24 T cell receptor beta chains reported below all come from one sample, sequenced in a study of technical replicates of blood from a handful of donors. Repertoires were generated with immunoSEQ multiplex PCR, while TCRdb's copy carries only in-frame clones and drops some. The sample consists of more than 65,000 clones, approximately 97% of them appearing once. Sequencing used T cells isolated from PBMCs. The receptors shown here come from a human donor in good health.

This sequence joins TRBV28 and TRBJ2-7; D gene ambiguous. The V gene's germline CDR1 is MDHEN and CDR2 SYDVKM. The germline V and J ends were trimmed by 3 bases and 5 bases, with 5 bases remaining between them. This CDR3 spans 11 amino acids. CDR3 nucleotides: TGTGCCAGCAGTTTTCAGGACGAGCAGTACTTC. Translation gives CASSFQDEQYF.

This chain links TRBV5-4 with TRBJ2-7; D is possibly TRBD1 (6 bases). Trimming shortened V by 4 bases and J by 6 bases, and 11 bases separated the two germline ends. This CDR3 is 12 amino acids long. Germline V lookup: CDR1 SGHNT, CDR2 YYREEE (reference sequence). CDR3 sequence reads: CASSMQGTEQYF. The CDR3, as DNA: TGTGCCAGCAGCATGCAGGGGACCGAGCAGTACTTC.

V usage is TRBV7-3 and J usage is TRBJ2-3; 11 bases fit TRBD2. Per the germline V gene, CDR1 is SGHTA and CDR2 is FQGTGA. Germline trimming cut 3 bases from V and 2 bases from J; bases unmatched to any gene: 10. The CDR3 has 18 residues. This CDR3 is CASSFYSLAGGITDTQYF. CDR3 DNA: TGTGCCAGCAGCTTCTATTCTTTAGCGGGAGGGATCACAGATACGCAGTATTTT.

V is TRBV12-5 and J is TRBJ1-5; the D gene is possibly TRBD1 (6 bases). Germline CDR1 LGHNT, CDR2 FRNRAP. V dropped 1 base and J dropped 0 bases, with 16 bases sitting between them. CDR3 length: 18 amino acids. CDR3 amino acids: CASGLGQVNYYSNQPQHF. The DNA for the CDR3 is TGTGCTAGTGGTTTGGGACAGGTGAATTATTATAGCAATCAGCCCCAGCATTTT.

This clone was seen just once. The gene calls are TRBV5-4 and TRBJ2-7, with 11 bases fitting TRBD2. Germline CDR1 is SGHNT and CDR2 is YYREEE (reference sequence). The CDR3 spans 17 residues. Unmatched junction bases numbered 8, after V lost 0 bases and J lost 3 bases. CDR3 sequence (DNA): TGTGCCAGCAGCTTGGACCCTACTAGCGGGGGACTCTACGAGCAGTACTTC. Translating it yields CASSLDPTSGGLYEQYF.

This clone was detected once. The V gene is TRBV14, the J gene TRBJ2-1; D is unclear. Trimming took off 3 bases at V and 2 bases at J, with 14 bases between the two ends. CDR3 length: 16 amino acids. Germline V CDR1 and CDR2: SGHDN, FVKESK. The DNA for the CDR3 is TGTGCCAGCAGCCATACAGCCTTTAACACCTACAATGAGCAGTTCTTC. Translating it yields CASSHTAFNTYNEQFF.

The chain has TRBV11-3 and TRBJ2-1, with 7 bases aligning to TRBD1. V shed 1 base, J shed 5 bases, and the junction held 2 bases outside the gene matches. There are 14 residues in the CDR3. Germline-derived CDR1 and CDR2 are SGHNT and YENEEA. The DNA of the CDR3 is TGTGCCAGCAGCTTAGGTAGGGGGCACAATGAGCAGTTCTTC. Amino acid sequence: CASSLGRGHNEQFF.

This chain joins TRBV15 and TRBJ2-1; D unclear. The CDR3 covers 15 residues. Germline V gene lookup returns CDR1 LNHNV and CDR2 YYDKDF (reference sequence). Trimming removed 1 base from V and 7 bases from J, with 14 bases in between. Written as DNA, the CDR3 is TGTGCCACCAGCAGAGCATTGGAGAGTACTAATGAGCAGTTCTTC. It specifies CATSRALESTNEQFF.

The chain carries TRBV7-9 and TRBJ2-1, with D possibly TRBD2 on 5 matching bases. The length of the CDR3 is 12 residues. The V end lost 7 bases, the J end lost 8 bases, and 12 bases lay between the germline ends. Per germline, CDR1 SEHNR and CDR2 FQNEAQ (reference sequence). This chain's CDR3 is CASTIFGDEQFF. Here the CDR3 DNA reads TGTGCCAGCACCATATTCGGGGATGAGCAGTTCTTC. The complete variable domain, with remaining parts taken from reference TRBV7-9 and TRBJ2-1, reads DTGVSQNPRHKITKRGQNVTFRCDPISEHNRLYWYRQTLGQGPEFLTYFQNEAQLEKSRLLSDRFSAERPKGSFSTLEIQRTEQGDSAMYLCASTIFGDEQFFGPGTRLTVL.

This chain uses TRBV6-1 with TRBJ2-1; no definite D call. Germline loops: CDR1 MNHNS, CDR2 SASEGT. The CDR3 is 13 residues long. V lost 2 bases and J 10 bases, leaving 12 bases between the germline ends. CDR3: CASSESPAREQFF. The CDR3, as DNA: TGTGCCAGCAGTGAATCCCCAGCTAGGGAGCAGTTCTTC.

This chain joins TRBV10-3 and TRBJ2-7; D gene ambiguous. This CDR3 region has 15 residues. V was trimmed by 0 bases and J by 5 bases, leaving 14 bases between them. Germline values: CDR1 ENHRY, CDR2 SYGVKD. The CDR3 spells CAISESRNLGNEQYF. DNA of the CDR3: TGTGCCATCAGTGAGTCGAGAAACTTGGGCAACGAGCAGTACTTC.

This clone was seen a few times. V gene TRBV5-1 combines with J gene TRBJ1-5; the D gene is possibly TRBD1 (5 bases). Trimming took 0 bases from V and 5 from J, leaving 9 bases between them. Looked up from germline, CDR1 is SGHRS and CDR2 is YFSETQ. This CDR3 contains 14 residues. CDR3 bases: TGCGCCAGCAGCTTGGTGGGGGGTGATCAGCCCCAGCATTTT. Its translation: CASSLVGGDQPQHF.

The chain has TRBV19 and TRBJ2-5; 8 positions agree with TRBD1. J gave up 1 base and V 3 bases, and 4 bases lay outside the gene matches. Germline values: CDR1 LNHDA, CDR2 SQIVND (reference sequence). This CDR3 comprises 15 residues. CDR3 DNA sequence: TGTGCCAGTAGTATCGGGGACAGGCTCCAAGAGACCCAGTACTTC. Translation gives CASSIGDRLQETQYF.

The chain uses TRBV5-1 and TRBJ2-5; TRBD2 matches at 10 bases. Germline V gene data show CDR1 as SGHRS and CDR2 as YFSETQ. The CDR3 totals 14 residues. The trim removed 4 bases at V and 2 bases at J, leaving 2 bases unmatched. CDR3 in amino acids: CASSRAGGQETQYF. The CDR3 DNA sequence: TGCGCCAGCAGCAGAGCGGGAGGGCAAGAGACCCAGTACTTC. The whole variable domain, remainder taken from reference TRBV5-1 and TRBJ2-5, is KAGVTQTPRYLIKTRGQQVTLSCSPISGHRSVSWYQQTPGQGLQFLFEYFSETQRNKGNFPGRFSGRQFSNSRSEMNVSTLELGDSALYLCASSRAGGQETQYFGPGTRLLVL.

The chain has TRBV28 and TRBJ1-2, with TRBD1 matching 8 bases. CDR3 size: 15 residues. Losses at the gene ends were 6 bases for V and 9 bases for J; bases not matched to a gene: 15. The V gene's germline CDR1 is MDHEN and CDR2 SYDVKM. This CDR3 reads CASSPRDRSLGSYTF. The CDR3 DNA is TGTGCCAGCAGCCCCAGGGACAGGAGTCTCGGGAGCTACACCTTC.

DNA for the CDR3: TGTGCCAGCAGCGCTACTACTAGATTGTTTCCAGATACGCAGTATTTT. Translation: CASSATTRLFPDTQYF. The V gene is TRBV9, the J gene TRBJ2-3; a possible D gene is TRBD2 (5 bases). Trimming cost V 3 bases and J 4 bases, with 18 bases left between them. This CDR3 contains 16 residues. Per germline, CDR1 SGDLS and CDR2 YYNGEE.

V is TRBV19 and J is TRBJ2-1; D not resolved. Germline V gene data show CDR1 as LNHDA and CDR2 as SQIVND (reference sequence). This CDR3 spans 13 amino acids. Trimming took off 7 bases at V and 7 bases at J, with 14 bases between the two ends. The CDR3 loop is CASTQPSGNEQFF. The CDR3 nucleotides read TGTGCCAGTACCCAACCCTCCGGGAATGAGCAGTTCTTC.

The J gene is TRBJ2-1, the V gene TRBV27; D uncertain. The CDR3 covers 17 residues. Germline V gives CDR1 MNHEY, CDR2 SMNVEV (reference sequence). Trimming cost V 3 bases and J 3 bases, with 18 bases left between them. This CDR3 is CASSFSANSAFYNEQFF. The CDR3 region has the DNA TGTGCCAGCAGTTTCAGCGCGAACTCAGCTTTCTACAATGAGCAGTTCTTC.

V and J are TRBV19 and TRBJ1-1; 10 nucleotides line up with TRBD1. Germline CDR1 and CDR2: LNHDA and SQIVND (reference sequence). V gave up 0 bases and J gave up 5 bases; unmatched junction bases: 12. The CDR3 is 18 residues long. As DNA, the CDR3 is TGTGCCAGTAGTATAGATCTATTGACAGGGGGCTTGAGTACTGAAGCTTTCTTT. It translates to CASSIDLLTGGLSTEAFF.

The J gene is TRBJ2-1, the V gene TRBV5-1, with TRBD2 as a possible D gene (7 bases). Trimming cost V 0 bases and J 7 bases, with 11 bases left between them. The CDR3 extends over 14 amino acids. Germline CDR1 SGHRS, CDR2 YFSETQ. CDR3 nucleotides: TGCGCCAGCAGCTTGGCACAGGGAGGGAATGAGCAGTTCTTC. Its translation is CASSLAQGGNEQFF.

The chain uses TRBV2 and TRBJ1-1, with 8 positions matching TRBD1. Trimming removed 3 bases from V and 3 bases from J; junction bases left unmatched: 3. This CDR3 region has 14 residues. From germline, CDR1 is SNHLY and CDR2 FYNNEI. For the CDR3, the DNA is TGTGCCAGCAGTGAGGGACAGGTTTACACTGAAGCTTTCTTT. It is translated as CASSEGQVYTEAFF.

The chain has TRBV5-4 and TRBJ2-3; 7 positions match TRBD2. The germline CDR1 and CDR2 sequences are SGHNT and YYREEE (reference sequence). J was trimmed by 0 bases and V by 3 bases; bases with no gene match: 1. The CDR3 spans 14 residues. The CDR3 spells CASSSSGSTDTQYF. The CDR3, as DNA: TGTGCCAGCAGCTCTAGCGGCAGCACAGATACGCAGTATTTT. Combining the CDR3 with reference TRBV5-4 and TRBJ2-3 gives the whole variable domain ETGVTQSPTHLIKTRGQQVTLRCSSQSGHNTVSWYQQALGQGPQFIFQYYREEENGRGNFPPRFSGLQFPNYSSELNVNALELDDSALYLCASSSSGSTDTQYFGPGTRLTVL.

The chain recombines TRBV30 with TRBJ1-4, with TRBD1 matching 7 bases. Germline CDR1 is GTSNPN and CDR2 is SVGIG (reference sequence). This CDR3 is 14 amino acids long. V gave up 2 bases and J gave up 7 bases; unmatched junction bases: 7. The CDR3 DNA follows: TGTGCCTGGAGTCTCACAGGGGTGGGTGAAAAACTGTTTTTT. It yields the protein CAWSLTGVGEKLFF.

This clone was picked up one time. The CDR3 protein is CASSPSYGDGPYNEQFF. Written as DNA, the CDR3 is TGTGCCAGCAGCCCTAGCTACGGCGACGGACCCTACAATGAGCAGTTCTTC. This chain joins TRBV27 and TRBJ2-1; possibly TRBD2 for D (5 bases). Germline CDR1 reads MNHEY; CDR2 reads SMNVEV (reference sequence). Trimming took off 6 bases at V and 2 bases at J, with 20 bases between the two ends. CDR3 length equals 17 residues.